The source of this T cell receptor (beta chain) is a study of T-cell reconstitution after alpha-beta-depleted transplantation in children. This CDR3 has 15 residues. V was cut by 0 bases and J by 2 bases, with 8 bases left in between. Germline CDR1 LGHNA, CDR2 YSLEER. In regard to this clonotype: Its specificity is not known.

As it was prepared, the TCRbeta library received unique molecular identifiers. MiXCR, applied by TCRdb to the PCR reads, yields one record per CDR3 protein. The sample consists of 450,000 to 550,000 distinct CDR3 sequences, roughly 11% of them appearing once. Findings and limits, study-wide: Day-60 TCRbeta diversity that was high in some patients was derived from surviving recipient T cells and thymic progenitors. T-cell counts and diversity at one year following transplant were attributed mainly to newly produced T cells.

The receptor was isolated from a female patient aged 2 to 10 who had a stem cell transplant for aplastic anemia, so the T cells may come from the graft donor. The chain employs TRBV4-3 and TRBJ2-1; no reliable D call. Here the sequenced sample was PBMCs, mostly from graft donor cells, taken 180 days after TCRalphabeta/CD19-depleted stem cell transplant. The CDR3 spells CASSQDTEAYNEQFF. The CDR3 DNA follows: TGCGCCAGCAGCCAAGATACTGAGGCCTACAATGAGCAGTTCTTC.